The clone carrying this T cell receptor (beta chain) was observed at least ten times. In the authors' methods: Nucleated cell counts were estimated from reference gene primer amplification. Here immunoSEQ multiplex PCR was the method, and the copy in TCRdb shows in-frame clones only, minus some. V and J calls and clone size are given by that table; D and trimming were obtained from the DNA. Here the sample spans 120,000 or so clones, less than 90% being singletons. The CDR3 extends over 14 amino acids. In germline, CDR1 is SGHRS, CDR2 YFSETQ. V lost 2 bases, J lost 5 bases, and 1 base stayed unmatched. The record originates from a study of blood T cell repertoires in COVID-19. Study as a whole: COVID-19 samples collected from the United States, Italy and Spain covered acute and convalescent phases. From T cells, B-cell-depleted T cells, or PBMCs came the material, which was cDNA or gDNA.

The V and J genes are TRBV5-1 and TRBJ1-4; 9 bases align to TRBD1. Sequenced input: peripheral blood. The receptor's source is a man aged 65 to 85 who had recovered from COVID-19. The CDR3 spells CASSLQGANEKLFF. CDR3 in DNA: TGCGCCAGCAGCTTACAGGGGGCAAATGAAAAACTGTTTTTT.